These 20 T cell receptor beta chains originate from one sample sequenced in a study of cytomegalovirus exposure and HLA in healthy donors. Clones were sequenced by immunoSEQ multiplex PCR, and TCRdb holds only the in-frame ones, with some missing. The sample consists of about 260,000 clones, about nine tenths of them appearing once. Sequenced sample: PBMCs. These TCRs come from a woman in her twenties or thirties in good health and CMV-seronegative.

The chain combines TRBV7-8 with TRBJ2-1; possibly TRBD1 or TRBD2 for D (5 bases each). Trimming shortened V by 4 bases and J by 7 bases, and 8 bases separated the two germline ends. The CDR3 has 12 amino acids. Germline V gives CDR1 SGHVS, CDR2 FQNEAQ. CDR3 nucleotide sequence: TGTGCCAGCAGCTCTGAGGGGAATGAGCAGTTCTTC. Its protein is CASSSEGNEQFF. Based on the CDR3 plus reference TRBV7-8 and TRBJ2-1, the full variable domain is GAGVSQSPRYKVAKRGQDVALRCDPISGHVSLFWYQQALGQGPEFLTYFQNEAQLDKSGLPSDRFFAERPEGSVSTLKIQRTQQEDSAVYLCASSSEGNEQFFGPGTRLTVL.

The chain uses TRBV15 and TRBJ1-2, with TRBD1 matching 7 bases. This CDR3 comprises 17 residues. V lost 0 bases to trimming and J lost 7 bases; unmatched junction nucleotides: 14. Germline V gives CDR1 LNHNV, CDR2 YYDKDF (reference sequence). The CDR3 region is CATSREGDRVGVSGYTF. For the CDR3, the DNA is TGTGCCACCAGCAGAGAGGGAGACAGGGTTGGAGTGAGTGGCTACACCTTC. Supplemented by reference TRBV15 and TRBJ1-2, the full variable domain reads DAMVIQNPRYQVTQFGKPVTLSCSQTLNHNVMYWYQQKSSQAPKLLFHYYDKDFNNEADTPDNFQSRRPNTSFCFLDIRSPGLGDTAMYLCATSREGDRVGVSGYTFGSGTRLTVV.

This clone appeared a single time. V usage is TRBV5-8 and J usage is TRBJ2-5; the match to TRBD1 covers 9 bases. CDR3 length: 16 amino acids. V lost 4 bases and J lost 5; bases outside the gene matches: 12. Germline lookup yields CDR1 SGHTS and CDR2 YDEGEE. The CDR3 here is CASSLTGTGSSETQYF. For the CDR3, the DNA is TGTGCCAGCAGCCTTACCGGGACAGGGTCTTCTGAGACCCAGTACTTC. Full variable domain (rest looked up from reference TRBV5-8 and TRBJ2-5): EAGVTQSPTHLIKTRGQQATLRCSPISGHTSVYWYQQALGLGLQFLLWYDEGEERNRGNFPPRFSGRQFPNYSSELNVNALELEDSALYLCASSLTGTGSSETQYFGPGTRLLVL.

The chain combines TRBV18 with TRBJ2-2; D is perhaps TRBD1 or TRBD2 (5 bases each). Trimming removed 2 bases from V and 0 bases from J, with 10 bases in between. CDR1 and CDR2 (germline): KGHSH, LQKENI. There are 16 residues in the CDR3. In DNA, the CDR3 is TGTGCCAGCTCACCATGGGACCGACCGAACACCGGGGAGCTGTTTTTT. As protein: CASSPWDRPNTGELFF.

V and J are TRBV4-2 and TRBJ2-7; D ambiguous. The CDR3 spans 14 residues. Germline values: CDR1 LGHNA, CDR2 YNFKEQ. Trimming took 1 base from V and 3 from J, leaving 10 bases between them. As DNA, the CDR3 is TGTGCCAGCAGCCAAGGTTCCCTAGGCTACGAGCAGTACTTC. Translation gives CASSQGSLGYEQYF.

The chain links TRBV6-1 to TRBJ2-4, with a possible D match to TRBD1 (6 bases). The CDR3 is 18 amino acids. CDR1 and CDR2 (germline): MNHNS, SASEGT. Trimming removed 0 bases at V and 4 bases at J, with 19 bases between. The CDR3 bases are TGTGCCAGCAGTGAAGCGCGGGTTTGGGACATGGGGAAAAACATTCAGTACTTC. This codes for CASSEARVWDMGKNIQYF.

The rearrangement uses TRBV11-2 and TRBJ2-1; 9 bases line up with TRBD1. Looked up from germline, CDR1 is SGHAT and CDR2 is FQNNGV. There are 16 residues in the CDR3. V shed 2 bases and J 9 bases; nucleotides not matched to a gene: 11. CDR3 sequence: CASSLIATGGLGEQFF. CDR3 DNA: TGTGCCAGCAGCTTAATTGCGACAGGGGGACTGGGTGAGCAGTTCTTC.

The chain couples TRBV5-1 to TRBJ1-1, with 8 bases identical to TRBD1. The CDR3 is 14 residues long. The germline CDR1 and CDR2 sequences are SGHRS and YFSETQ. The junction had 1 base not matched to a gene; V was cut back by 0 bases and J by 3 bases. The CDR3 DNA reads TGCGCCAGCAGCTTGGGACAGGGGTACACTGAAGCTTTCTTT. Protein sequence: CASSLGQGYTEAFF.

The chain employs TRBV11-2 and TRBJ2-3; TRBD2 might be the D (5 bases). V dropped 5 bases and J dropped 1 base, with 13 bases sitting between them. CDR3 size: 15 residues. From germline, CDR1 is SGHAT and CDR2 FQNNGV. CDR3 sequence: CASSPLVGGTDTQYF. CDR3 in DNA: TGTGCCAGCAGCCCACTAGTGGGAGGCACAGATACGCAGTATTTT.

The CDR3 DNA is TGTGCCAGCAGCTCCCAGACAGATTGGGGCTACACCTTC. Translated, it gives CASSSQTDWGYTF. The V gene is TRBV7-9, the J gene TRBJ1-2, with D possibly matching TRBD1 (5 bases). V shed 4 bases and J shed 8 bases, with 14 bases lying between them. Germline assignment: CDR1 SEHNR and CDR2 FQNEAQ (reference sequence). There are 13 residues in the CDR3.

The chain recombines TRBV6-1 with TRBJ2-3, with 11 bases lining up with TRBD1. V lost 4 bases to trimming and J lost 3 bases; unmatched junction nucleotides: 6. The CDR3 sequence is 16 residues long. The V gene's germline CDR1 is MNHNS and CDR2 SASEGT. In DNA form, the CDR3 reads TGTGCCAGCAGTGCGGACAGGGGGCGCCCGACAGATACGCAGTATTTT. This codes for CASSADRGRPTDTQYF.

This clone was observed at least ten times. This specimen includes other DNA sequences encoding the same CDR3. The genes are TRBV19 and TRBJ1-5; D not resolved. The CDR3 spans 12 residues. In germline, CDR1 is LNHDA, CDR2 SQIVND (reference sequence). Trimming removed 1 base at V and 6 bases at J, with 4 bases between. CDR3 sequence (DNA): TGTGCCAGTAGTATAGGTAGTCAGCCCCAGCATTTT. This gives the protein CASSIGSQPQHF.

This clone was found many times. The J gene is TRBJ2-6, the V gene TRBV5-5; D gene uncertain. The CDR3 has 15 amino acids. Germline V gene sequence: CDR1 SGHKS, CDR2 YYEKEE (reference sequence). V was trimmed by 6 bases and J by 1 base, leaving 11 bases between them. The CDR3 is CASTSRLSGANVLTF. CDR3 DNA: TGTGCCAGCACCTCCAGGTTATCTGGGGCCAACGTCCTGACTTTC.

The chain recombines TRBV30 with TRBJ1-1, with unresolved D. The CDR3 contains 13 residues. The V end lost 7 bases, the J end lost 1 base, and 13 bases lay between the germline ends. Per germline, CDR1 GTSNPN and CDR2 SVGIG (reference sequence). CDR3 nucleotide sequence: TGTGCCTCAACCGGCCCAGCGAACACTGAAGCTTTCTTT. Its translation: CASTGPANTEAFF. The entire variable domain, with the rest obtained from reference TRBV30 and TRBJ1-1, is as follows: SQTIHQWPATLVQPVGSPLSLECTVEGTSNPNLYWYRQAAGRGLQLLFYSVGIGQISSEVPQNLSASRPQDRQFILSSKKLLLSDSGFYLCASTGPANTEAFFGQGTRLTVV.

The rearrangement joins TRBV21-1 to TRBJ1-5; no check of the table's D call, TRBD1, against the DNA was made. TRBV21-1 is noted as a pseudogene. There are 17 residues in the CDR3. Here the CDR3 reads CASSKHFNGAGNQPQHF. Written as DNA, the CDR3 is TGTGCCAGCAGCAAGCATTTTAATGGGGCGGGCAATCAGCCCCAGCATTTT.

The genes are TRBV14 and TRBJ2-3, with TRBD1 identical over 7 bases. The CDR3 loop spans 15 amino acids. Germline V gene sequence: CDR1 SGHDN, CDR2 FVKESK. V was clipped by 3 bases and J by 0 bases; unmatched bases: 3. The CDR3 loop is CASSQRTGSTDTQYF. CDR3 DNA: TGTGCCAGCAGCCAGAGGACAGGAAGCACAGATACGCAGTATTTT.

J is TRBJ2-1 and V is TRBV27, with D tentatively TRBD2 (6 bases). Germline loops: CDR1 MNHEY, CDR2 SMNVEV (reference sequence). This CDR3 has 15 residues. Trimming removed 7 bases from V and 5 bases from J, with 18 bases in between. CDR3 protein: CASTPIGGPDNEQFF. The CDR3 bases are TGTGCCAGCACCCCTATAGGAGGGCCCGACAATGAGCAGTTCTTC.

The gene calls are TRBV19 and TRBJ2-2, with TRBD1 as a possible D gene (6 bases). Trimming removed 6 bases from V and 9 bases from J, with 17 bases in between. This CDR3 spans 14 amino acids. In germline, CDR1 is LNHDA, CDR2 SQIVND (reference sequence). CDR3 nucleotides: TGTGCCAGTAGCATCGGACAGAACGTTCGGGAGCTGTTTTTT. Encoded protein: CASSIGQNVRELFF.

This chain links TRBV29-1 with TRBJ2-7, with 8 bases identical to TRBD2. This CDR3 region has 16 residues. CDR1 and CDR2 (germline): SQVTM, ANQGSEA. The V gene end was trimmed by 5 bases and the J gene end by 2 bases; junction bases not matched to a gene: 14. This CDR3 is CSVRFPQAGGPYEQYF. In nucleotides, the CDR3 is TGCAGCGTTAGATTCCCTCAGGCGGGAGGCCCCTACGAGCAGTACTTC.

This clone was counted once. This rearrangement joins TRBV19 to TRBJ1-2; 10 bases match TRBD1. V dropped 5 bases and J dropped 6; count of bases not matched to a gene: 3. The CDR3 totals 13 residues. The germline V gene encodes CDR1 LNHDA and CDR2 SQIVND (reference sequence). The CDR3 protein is CASSSTGGNGYTF. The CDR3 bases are TGTGCCAGTAGTTCGACAGGGGGCAATGGCTACACCTTC.